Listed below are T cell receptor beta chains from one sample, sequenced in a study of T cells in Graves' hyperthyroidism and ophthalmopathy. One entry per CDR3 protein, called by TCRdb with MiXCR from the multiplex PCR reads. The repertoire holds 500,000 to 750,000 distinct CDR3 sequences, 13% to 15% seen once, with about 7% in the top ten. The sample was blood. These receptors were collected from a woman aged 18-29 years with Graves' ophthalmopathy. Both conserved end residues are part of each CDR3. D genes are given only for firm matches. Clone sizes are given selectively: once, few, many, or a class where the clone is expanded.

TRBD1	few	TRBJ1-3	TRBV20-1	TGCAGTGCGACCGGGACAGGGACTCCAAACACCATATATTTT	CSATGTGTPNTIYF
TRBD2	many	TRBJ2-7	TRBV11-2	TGTGCCAGCAGCTTAGAGGGAGGGAGCTCCTACGAGCAGTACTTC	CASSLEGGSSYEQYF
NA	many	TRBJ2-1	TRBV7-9	TGTGCCAGCAGCTTAGGCCTGGGGGGCCACAATGAGCAGTTCTTC	CASSLGLGGHNEQFF
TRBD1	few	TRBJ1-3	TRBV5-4	TGTGCCAGCAGCTTGGGACAGTCCGGGACAGGTGGAAACACCATATATTTT	CASSLGQSGTGGNTIYF
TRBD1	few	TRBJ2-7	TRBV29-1	TGCAGCGTATACACGACAGGGCGGTCCTACGAGCAGTACTTC	CSVYTTGRSYEQYF
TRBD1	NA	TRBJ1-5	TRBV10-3	TGTGCCATCAGGCAGGGGGCTGGGGAGCCCCAGCATTTT	CAIRQGAGEPQHF
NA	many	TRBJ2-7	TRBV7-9	TGTGCCAGCAGCGTAGCCGACGGGTCCTACGAGCAGTACTTC	CASSVADGSYEQYF
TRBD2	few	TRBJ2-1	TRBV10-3	TGTGCCATCAGCATAAACGAGGGCGGGAGGGGTAATGAGCAGTTCTTC	CAISINEGGRGNEQFF
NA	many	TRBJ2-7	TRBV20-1	TGCAGTGCTAGAAGGACACAGACAATCTACGAGCAGTACTTC	CSARRTQTIYEQYF
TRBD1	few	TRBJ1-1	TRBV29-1	TGCAGCGTCAAAAATCGACAGGGGGCGAACACTGAAGCTTTCTTT	CSVKNRQGANTEAFF
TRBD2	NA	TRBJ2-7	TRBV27	TGTGCCAGCAGTTTCAAGGTAGCGGGAGCCTACGAGCAGTACTTC	CASSFKVAGAYEQYF
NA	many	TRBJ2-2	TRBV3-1	TGTGCCAGCAGCCAGGCCTGGGACACCGGGGAGCTGTTTTTT	CASSQAWDTGELFF
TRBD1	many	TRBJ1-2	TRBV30	TGTGCCTGGAGTAGGGGACAGAATGGCTACACCTTC	CAWSRGQNGYTF
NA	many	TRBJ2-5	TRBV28	TGTGCCAGCATTCTTTCAGGGGGGGAGACCCAGTACTTC	CASILSGGETQYF
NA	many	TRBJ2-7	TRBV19	TGTGCCAGTAGTATCGCTGACAGCCGAGCCTACGAGCAGTACTTC	CASSIADSRAYEQYF
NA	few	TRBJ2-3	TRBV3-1	TGTGCCAGCAGCCAAGAGTTCGCTAGCGCGACTAGCACAGATACGCAGTATTTT	CASSQEFASATSTDTQYF
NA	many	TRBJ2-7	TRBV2	TGTGCCAGCACCGAGGCGGCAGGCTGGGAGCAGTACTTC	CASTEAAGWEQYF
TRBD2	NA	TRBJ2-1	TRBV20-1	TGCAGTGCTAGAGGGGGGGCTAGCGGGAGGGCCAGGAGTGACAATGAGCAGTTCTTC	CSARGGASGRARSDNEQFF
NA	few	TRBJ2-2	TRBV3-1	TGTGCCAGCAGCCAATTCCCCGGGGAGCTGTTTTTT	CASSQFPGELFF
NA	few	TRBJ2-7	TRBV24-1	TGTGCCACCAGTGAGCCGAACCCCCCCTACGAGCAGTACTTC	CATSEPNPPYEQYF
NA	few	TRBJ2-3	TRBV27	TGTGCCAGCCGTACTCAGGGCTGGGTAGCAGATACGCAGTATTTT	CASRTQGWVADTQYF
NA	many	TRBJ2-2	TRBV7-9	TGTGCCAGCAGCTTAGCGGAAGTGGCCCTAGGGACCGGGGAGCTGTTTTTT	CASSLAEVALGTGELFF
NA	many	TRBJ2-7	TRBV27	TGTGCCAGCAGTCTCCCCCCCTACGAGCAGTACTTC	CASSLPPYEQYF
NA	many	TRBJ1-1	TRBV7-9	TGTGCCAGCAGCAGGACAGTCCAGAACACTGAAGCTTTCTTT	CASSRTVQNTEAFF
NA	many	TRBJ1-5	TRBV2	TGTGCAACCCGCCGGGCGACAGGTCCCAATCAGCCCCAGCATTTT	CATRRATGPNQPQHF
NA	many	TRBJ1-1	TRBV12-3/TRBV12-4	TGTGCCAGCATTTTAGGGGGGGCGAACACTGAAGCTTTCTTT	CASILGGANTEAFF
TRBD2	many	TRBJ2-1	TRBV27	TGTGCCAGCAGTCCCGGGACTAGCGGGAGACGGAATGAGCAGTTCTTC	CASSPGTSGRRNEQFF
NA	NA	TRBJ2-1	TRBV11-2	TGTGCCAGCAGGGCTGAGGGTACTAGAAATGAGCAGTTCTTC	CASRAEGTRNEQFF
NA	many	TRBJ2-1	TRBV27	TGTGCCAGCGCGATGGAGACTCGGAGACGCTTTAGCTCCTACAATGAGCAGTTCTTC	CASAMETRRRFSSYNEQFF
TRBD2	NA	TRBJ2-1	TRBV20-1	TGCAGTGCTAGAGGAACCGGGACTAGCGGGAGCCCCGGGTACAATGAGCAGTTCTTC	CSARGTGTSGSPGYNEQFF
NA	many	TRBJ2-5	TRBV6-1	TGTGCCAGCAGCCCGGGCGGGGGCAAAGTAGGGGTCGGGACCCAGTACTTC	CASSPGGGKVGVGTQYF
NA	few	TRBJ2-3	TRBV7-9	TGTGCCAGCAGGTTGGGTATAGGGTCGGGCACAGATACGCAGTATTTT	CASRLGIGSGTDTQYF
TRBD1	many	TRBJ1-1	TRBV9	TGTGCCAGCAGCCCGGGACAGATCTCTGAAGCTTTCTTT	CASSPGQISEAFF
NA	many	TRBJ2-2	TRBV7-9	TGTGCCAGCAGCTTTTTATCCTTCGAGCCCGGGGAGCTGTTTTTT	CASSFLSFEPGELFF
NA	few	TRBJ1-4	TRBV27	TGTGCCAGCAGTTTCAGTGGGATTAATGAAAAACTGTTTTTT	CASSFSGINEKLFF
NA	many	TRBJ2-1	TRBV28	TGTGCCAGCTGTTTGTCCTACAATGAGCAGTTCTTC	CASCLSYNEQFF
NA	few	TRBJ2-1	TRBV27	TGTGCCAGCAGTTACGGGAGAGTTGGCGAGCAGTTCTTC	CASSYGRVGEQFF
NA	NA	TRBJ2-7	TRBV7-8	TGTGCCAGCAGCATCACACCCGGGGGTGCAAGAAACTACGAGCAGTACTTC	CASSITPGGARNYEQYF
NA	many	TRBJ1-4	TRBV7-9	TGTGCCAGCAGCTTACCGACAGGAGATAATGAAAAACTGTTTTTT	CASSLPTGDNEKLFF
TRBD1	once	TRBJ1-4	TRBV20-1	TGCAGTGCTAGAGATCAGGGGGCGGATCGGAAACTGTTTTTT	CSARDQGADRKLFF
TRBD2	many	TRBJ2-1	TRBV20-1	TGCAGTCCTGATAGCGGGAGAGGAAACTACAATGAGCAGTTCTTC	CSPDSGRGNYNEQFF
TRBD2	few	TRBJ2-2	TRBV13	TGTGCCAGCAGCTTAGGGTCCCTAGCGGGTAACACCGGGGAGCTGTTTTTT	CASSLGSLAGNTGELFF
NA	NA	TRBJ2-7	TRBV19	TGTGCCAGTACTTTCTCACCGAGCTCCTACGAGCAGTACTTC	CASTFSPSSYEQYF
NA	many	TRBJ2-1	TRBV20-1	TGCAGTGCTAGTTCTAAGCGGTCCTACAATGAGCAGTTCTTC	CSASSKRSYNEQFF
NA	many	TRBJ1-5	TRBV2	TGTGCCAGCAGTGGTCAGGTTAGCAATCAGCCCCAGCATTTT	CASSGQVSNQPQHF
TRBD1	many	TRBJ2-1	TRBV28	TGTGCCAGCAGTTCCGGGACAGACAATGAGCAGTTCTTC	CASSSGTDNEQFF
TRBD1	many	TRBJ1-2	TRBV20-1	TGCAGTGCTAGAGATAAAAGGAGGGGGCACTATGGCTACACCTTC	CSARDKRRGHYGYTF